This passage covers 26 T cell receptor beta chains from one sample sequenced in a study of CD8+ T cells in alopecia areata. Following RNA extraction, reverse transcription yielded cDNA that acted as the sequencing template. Method: immunoSEQ multiplex PCR; TCRdb's copy keeps in-frame clones and lacks some. This repertoire shows around 120,000 clones, approximately 38% found once; its top ten account for approximately 3%. The sequencing sample was made of CD4+ T cells sorted from blood. These receptors came from a human donor with alopecia areata.

In its sample, this clone was seen once. The chain carries TRBV27 and TRBJ2-2; no firm D call. Germline V lookup: CDR1 MNHEY, CDR2 SMNVEV (reference sequence). The CDR3 sequence is 16 residues long. V dropped 2 bases and J dropped 1 base, with 11 bases sitting between them. For the CDR3, the DNA is TGTGCCAGCAGTTTAGGGCTCACCTTGAACACCGGGGAGCTGTTTTTT. As protein: CASSLGLTLNTGELFF.

This clone showed up just a few times. The same CDR3 also results from other DNA sequences found in this sample. The rearrangement links TRBV30 to TRBJ1-5, with D unresolved. Germline values: CDR1 GTSNPN, CDR2 SVGIG (reference sequence). Trimming took 3 bases from V and 0 from J, leaving 6 bases between them. The CDR3 spans 13 residues. The CDR3 DNA follows: TGTGCCTGGAGCGTGGATAGCAATCAGCCCCAGCATTTT. Its protein product is CAWSVDSNQPQHF.

This chain joins TRBV7-6 and TRBJ2-1; 8 bases agree with TRBD2. CDR1 and CDR2 (germline): SGHVS, FNYEAQ. The CDR3 sequence is 14 residues long. After removal of 2 bases from V and 8 bases from J, the junction contained 5 bases not matched to a gene. The CDR3 is CASSLTGLGYEQFF. For the CDR3, the DNA is TGTGCCAGCAGCTTAACGGGACTAGGCTATGAGCAGTTCTTC.

In this sample, this clone turned up a few times. V and J are TRBV30 and TRBJ2-7; no reliable D call. This CDR3 has 12 residues. Trimming shortened V by 2 bases and J by 1 base, and 6 bases separated the two germline ends. The germline V gene has CDR1 GTSNPN and CDR2 SVGIG (reference sequence). The CDR3 spells CAWSTRSYEQYF. As DNA, the CDR3 is TGTGCCTGGAGTACGAGATCCTACGAGCAGTACTTC. Variable domain in full (rest from reference TRBV30 and TRBJ2-7): SQTIHQWPATLVQPVGSPLSLECTVEGTSNPNLYWYRQAAGRGLQLLFYSVGIGQISSEVPQNLSASRPQDRQFILSSKKLLLSDSGFYLCAWSTRSYEQYFGPGTRLTVT.

This clone was seen only a few times. The J gene is TRBJ2-1, the V gene TRBV29-1; 8 positions match TRBD2. With 7 bases clipped from V and 12 bases from J, the junction kept 11 bases outside the gene matches. This CDR3 has 12 amino acids. Germline V CDR1 and CDR2: SQVTM, ANQGSEA. In DNA, the CDR3 is TGCAGCGCAGCTCCGGGAGGGCCGGCGCAGTTCTTC. Protein sequence: CSAAPGGPAQFF.

The chain couples TRBV4-1 to TRBJ2-5; D is perhaps TRBD1 (5 bases). Trimming stripped 4 bases from V and 4 bases from J, with 16 bases between. CDR3 length equals 15 residues. Looked up from germline, CDR1 is MGHRA and CDR2 is YSYEKL. CDR3 sequence: CASSPQKTVAETQYF. DNA of the CDR3: TGCGCCAGCAGCCCCCAGAAGACAGTGGCAGAGACCCAGTACTTC.

The chain couples TRBV7-9 to TRBJ2-5; D unclear. The CDR3 spans 15 residues. Per germline, CDR1 SEHNR and CDR2 FQNEAQ (reference sequence). V was cut by 0 bases and J by 0 bases, with 8 bases left in between. CDR3 DNA: TGTGCCAGCAGCTTAGCACGGGTAAACCAAGAGACCCAGTACTTC. It yields the protein CASSLARVNQETQYF.

In its sample, this clone was seen a few times. The CDR3 bases are TGTGCCAGCAGCTTAAGGGCACCACCCGAGACCCAGTACTTC. It specifies CASSLRAPPETQYF. The J gene is TRBJ2-5, the V gene TRBV7-9, with D uncertain. Germline lookup yields CDR1 SEHNR and CDR2 FQNEAQ (reference sequence). This CDR3 region has 14 residues. V was clipped by 2 bases and J by 5 bases, with 12 bases between them.

This clone was seen just once. This sequence joins TRBV7-2 and TRBJ2-7; D could derive from TRBD1 or TRBD2 (5 bases each). CDR3 size: 12 residues. Deletions cut 5 bases from V and 6 bases from J, with 11 bases between. The germline V gene has CDR1 SGHTA and CDR2 FQGNSA. The CDR3 nucleotides read TGTGCCAGCAGCCTGTCCGGGGCCGAGCAGTACTTC. It yields the protein CASSLSGAEQYF.

The chain links TRBV30 to TRBJ2-3; maybe TRBD1 (6 bases). This CDR3 region has 13 residues. Trimming removed 5 bases at V and 8 bases at J, with 17 bases between. The V gene's germline CDR1 is GTSNPN and CDR2 SVGIG (reference sequence). The CDR3 spells CAWWSSVGGTQYF. CDR3 nucleotides: TGTGCCTGGTGGTCCTCGGTAGGGGGTACGCAGTATTTT.

The V gene is TRBV7-3, the J gene TRBJ2-3; D gene ambiguous. Trimming pared 1 base from V and 7 bases from J, leaving 12 bases between. Germline V gene sequence: CDR1 SGHTA, CDR2 FQGTGA. This CDR3 is 14 amino acids long. CDR3 coding DNA: TGTGCCAGCAGCTTAAGCATAGGGCAACATACGCAGTATTTT. Protein: CASSLSIGQHTQYF.

This clone occurred a few times. V is TRBV5-1 and J is TRBJ2-3; 7 bases fit TRBD1. This CDR3 is built from 14 residues. CDR1 is SGHRS and CDR2 is YFSETQ in the germline V gene. The V segment lost 4 bases and the J segment 2 bases; nucleotides outside the gene matches: 4. The CDR3 protein is CASSRGQYTDTQYF. The CDR3 nucleotides are TGCGCCAGCAGCAGGGGACAGTACACAGATACGCAGTATTTT.

The rearrangement links TRBV30 to TRBJ2-7; 12 bases line up with TRBD2. The V segment lost 6 bases and the J segment 9 bases; nucleotides outside the gene matches: 9. Per the germline V gene, CDR1 is GTSNPN and CDR2 is SVGIG (reference sequence). This CDR3 contains 13 residues. DNA of the CDR3: TGTGCCTGTACGACTAGCGGGAGAGAAGGGCAGTACTTC. It specifies CACTTSGREGQYF.

In DNA form, the CDR3 reads TGTGCCAGCAGCCAAAGGGCAACTAATGAAAAACTGTTTTTT. It translates to CASSQRATNEKLFF. The V gene is TRBV7-8, the J gene TRBJ1-4, with D unclear. Trimming pared 5 bases from V and 0 bases from J, leaving 7 bases between. The CDR3 runs 14 residues. The germline V gene has CDR1 SGHVS and CDR2 FQNEAQ.

The V and J genes are TRBV29-1 and TRBJ2-5, with D possibly being TRBD2 (5 bases). V gave up 6 bases and J gave up 5 bases, with 10 bases separating them. The length of the CDR3 is 11 residues. Germline lookup yields CDR1 SQVTM and CDR2 ANQGSEA. The CDR3 DNA reads as TGCAGCGTCCGCTGGAGGGAGACCCAGTACTTC. It encodes CSVRWRETQYF. The variable domain in full, with the rest retrieved from reference TRBV29-1 and TRBJ2-5, is SAVISQKPSRDICQRGTSLTIQCQVDSQVTMMFWYRQQPGQSLTLIATANQGSEATYESGFVIDKFPISRPNLTFSTLTVSNMSPEDSSIYLCSVRWRETQYFGPGTRLLVL.

The V call is TRBV18, the J call TRBJ1-1; D remains ambiguous. This CDR3 is built from 15 residues. Trimming removed 1 base at V and 2 bases at J, with 11 bases between. Germline lookup yields CDR1 KGHSH and CDR2 LQKENI. CDR3 coding DNA: TGTGCCAGCTCACCACGTAATCTGGATAACACTGAAGCTTTCTTT. Translation gives CASSPRNLDNTEAFF.

The chain carries TRBV9 and TRBJ1-5; D gene ambiguous. The CDR3 covers 12 residues. V dropped 0 bases and J dropped 6 bases, with 4 bases sitting between them. CDR1 is SGDLS and CDR2 is YYNGEE in the germline V gene. CDR3 protein: CASSVGVQPQHF. The CDR3, as DNA: TGTGCCAGCAGCGTAGGAGTTCAGCCCCAGCATTTT.

The gene calls are TRBV4-1 and TRBJ2-7, with no clear D. In germline, CDR1 is MGHRA, CDR2 YSYEKL. This CDR3 contains 12 residues. V lost 4 bases and J 6 bases, leaving 10 bases between the germline ends. The CDR3 DNA reads as TGCGCCAGCAGCCTCCCATACGGCGAGCAGTACTTC. It is translated as CASSLPYGEQYF.

V usage is TRBV4-3 and J usage is TRBJ2-2; D is unclear. Germline lookup yields CDR1 LGHNA and CDR2 YSLEER. The CDR3 spans 16 residues. The germline V and J ends were trimmed by 1 base and 2 bases, with 11 bases remaining between them. CDR3: CASSQGAVTNTGELFF. The CDR3 DNA follows: TGCGCCAGCAGCCAAGGGGCCGTTACTAACACCGGGGAGCTGTTTTTT.

V and J are TRBV29-1 and TRBJ2-5, with D hard to call. This CDR3 is built from 10 residues. V was pared by 7 bases and J by 5 bases, with 8 bases between. The germline V gene encodes CDR1 SQVTM and CDR2 ANQGSEA. CDR3 residues: CSGRSETQYF. As DNA, the CDR3 is TGCAGCGGCCGCAGCGAGACCCAGTACTTC.

The chain uses TRBV6-5 and TRBJ2-7, with a possible D match to TRBD1 (6 bases). The CDR3 extends over 14 amino acids. CDR1 and CDR2 from the germline V gene are MNHEY and SVGAGI. Deletions cut 8 bases from V and 0 bases from J, with 14 bases between. The CDR3 region is CASRQAASSYEQYF. CDR3 in DNA: TGTGCCAGCCGACAGGCAGCTAGCTCCTACGAGCAGTACTTC.

This clone was detected only a few times. V and J are TRBV29-1 and TRBJ2-2; D remains ambiguous. V lost 7 bases to trimming and J lost 7 bases, with 16 bases between them. Germline values: CDR1 SQVTM, CDR2 ANQGSEA. The CDR3 has 13 amino acids. The CDR3 region is CSGNMDDGGELFF. The CDR3 DNA is TGCAGCGGGAACATGGATGATGGCGGGGAGCTGTTTTTT.

The chain uses TRBV23-1 and TRBJ2-7; tentative D call: TRBD1 (5 bases). TRBV23-1 has ORF status, its function being uncertain. The CDR3 sequence is 11 residues long. The V gene lost 0 bases and the J gene lost 13 bases, with 10 bases spanning the gap. CDR3 in amino acids: CASSQSETAYF. In nucleotides, the CDR3 is TGCGCCAGCAGTCAATCGGAGACAGCTTACTTC.

V and J are TRBV30 and TRBJ1-4; possibly TRBD1 for D (5 bases). V was trimmed by 2 bases and J by 10 bases, leaving 14 bases between them. Germline V gives CDR1 GTSNPN, CDR2 SVGIG (reference sequence). The CDR3 is 13 amino acids. The CDR3 DNA reads TGTGCCTGGAGTCTGACAGCGGGTGGAAAACTGTTTTTT. It encodes CAWSLTAGGKLFF.

There are a few counts of this clone. The chain has TRBV29-1 and TRBJ2-5, with D maybe TRBD2 (5 bases). This CDR3 comprises 13 residues. Germline V lookup: CDR1 SQVTM, CDR2 ANQGSEA. The V end was cut by 4 bases, the J end by 4 bases, with 13 bases between. CDR3 loop: CSVGVARGETQYF. The DNA of the CDR3 is TGCAGCGTTGGGGTGGCCCGGGGAGAGACCCAGTACTTC.

CDR3 DNA sequence: TGCGCCAGCAGCTCCGGGGATTTTCGGAATGAGCAGTTCTTC. Translation: CASSSGDFRNEQFF. This chain links TRBV5-1 with TRBJ2-1; D is perhaps TRBD2 (5 bases). This CDR3 is built from 14 residues. Germline loops: CDR1 SGHRS, CDR2 YFSETQ. V was trimmed by 3 bases and J by 7 bases, leaving 14 bases between them.